Sequencing of this TCR beta chain was carried out in a study of cytomegalovirus exposure and HLA in healthy donors (dated 2017 in TCRdb). For context, the study as a whole: In an earlier analysis of 587 of the donors, about 270 Gb of sequence data and 120 million or so unique TCR beta sequences from 150 million to 200 million T cells were reported. Roughly 300 gigabases of sequencing data and around 90 million unique TCR sequences made up an early release that covered several hundred HLA-typed donors. Among the roughly 430 genotyped donors, more than 70% belonged to the genetic ancestry cluster associated with self-reported Caucasian donors. The study was designed to test whether signatures of past pathogen exposure could be identified by cataloging public T cell receptors. Using immunosequencing, the study profiled T cell repertoires from about 610 subjects and related those repertoires to cytomegalovirus serostatus. Along with the approximately 700-subject first cohort, a separate validation cohort of over a hundred different subjects was used. To predict cytomegalovirus infection status, the study combined high-throughput TCR immunosequencing, statistical association of individual TCRs with disease status, and machine learning. In a later analysis, previously published TCR beta repertoires from some 640 donors were re-analyzed and high-resolution HLA genotyping was added so that TCR occurrence patterns could be studied. In the later analysis, no new phenotypic data were used to find candidate immune exposures; instead, reliance was placed on TCR beta sequences and their occurrence across donors. An earlier analysis of about 600 of the donors used high-throughput TCR beta sequencing to judge whether each TCR beta V gene segment behaved as functional or pseudogenic. Donor age, sex, ethnicity and CMV serostatus were compiled together with the repertoire data. In a later genetic analysis, genome-wide SNP genotypes for about 65% of the roughly 700 donors were used, and that subset was treated as a discovery cohort. All discovery cohort repertoires had been generated using a single sequencing platform. HLA typing covered class I and class II loci at four-digit resolution. Typing coverage varied by locus: roughly 629-640 donors for A, B, C, DRB1 and DQB1; more than 500 for DQA1; 606 for DPA1; under 490 for DPB1. Four or five DR-DQ haplotypes were handled as single units for association and clustering because linkage in the cohort was strong. Across about 370 genotyped donors of the cohort, an average of about 240,000 unique TCR beta nucleotide sequences per donor were sequenced, and about a sixth of those sequences were non-productive.

On the study overall, not on this receptor specifically: HLA typing was unavailable for some donors at each locus, so association tests used only the typed subset. A cluster of highly shared sequence variants was judged likely to be a technical artifact of the sequencing pipeline. According to a later analysis, parvovirus B19, influenza, CMV and Epstein-Barr virus appeared linked to several top co-occurrence clusters. In an earlier analysis of roughly 560 of the donors, most TCR beta V segments were observed in productive rearrangements about 90% or about 30% of the time, broadly matching IMGT annotations. A later genetic analysis associated a missense DCLRE1C variant with V-gene and J-gene trimming of TCR beta chains, and an independent cohort replicated the association. Because counts were too low, roughly 16 rarely observed V segments, including chromosome 9 orphons, were left out of the earlier analysis of approximately 580 of the donors. The cohort was sequenced for TCR beta chains only, and without alpha or paired-chain data the features that could be detected were limited. The only immune exposure information available for the cohort was CMV serostatus. Most TCR sequences were observed very rarely across donors, whereas some public TCRs were present in many individuals. According to the authors, the approach could potentially be generalized to other disease states and immunological phenotypes. A further reported finding was that TCR beta sequences accurately predicted the HLA-A and HLA-B alleles for most subjects in the first cohort. Correlated functional status among segregating V segments might be attributable to linkage disequilibrium, but an unknown experimental factor could not be ruled out. A total of 164 TCR beta chains were listed by the study as associated with cytomegalovirus. Strong co-occurrence of HLA alleles, especially DR and DQ, made assigning TCR associations to individual alleles difficult. Compared with equally common non-associated chains, HLA-associated TCR beta chains in a later analysis were more clonally expanded and had lower generation probabilities. In a later genetic analysis, fewer N-insertions in productive TCRs were reported among donors in an Asian-associated ancestry cluster than the roughly 710-donor mean. In a later analysis, most CMV-associated TCR beta chains were found to appear HLA-restricted, with HLA associations seemingly driven largely by CMV exposure. According to a later analysis, TCR association rates differed among HLA loci, with DRB1 alleles showing the most associated TCRs and HLA-C alleles showing the fewest. Because the 87-base-pair reads could not distinguish some IMGT-functional V segments, including TRBV6-2 and TRBV6-3, those segments were excluded. Three of the identified cytomegalovirus-associated TCR beta chains were confirmed in vitro to be specific for cytomegalovirus antigens. Sequencing depth was assumed to be roughly uniform across donors in the presence/absence analyses, though that assumption may not hold. Cytomegalovirus status was reported to be diagnosed by the classifier with high specificity and sensitivity in both the original and validation cohorts. In a later analysis, some 17,000 TCR beta sequences were associated with specific HLA alleles at a false discovery rate of 0.05.

The cohort was made up of 650 to 700 healthy bone marrow donors. At the time of sampling, all cohort members were nominally healthy, though unrecorded immune exposures were likely present. The donor tested CMV seropositive and was one of the 289 seropositive cohort members. Every donor gave a peripheral blood sample, and the peripheral blood mononuclear cells from that sample were used for TCR beta sequencing. Genomic DNA was extracted from the blood cell samples with the Qiagen DNeasy Blood Extraction Kit. The CDR3 covers 15 residues, taking in both the cysteine and the phenylalanine. Left in the record is the CDR3 DNA by itself, 45 bases read in frame from the first base. At the junction V is shortened by 4 bases and J by 0 bases, with 10 bases in between. For CDR1 and CDR2, the germline V gene lists MGHDK and SYGVNS. This clone has only one observation. Its cognate antigen has yet to be identified. It has no much larger one-base neighbor in the sample; base qualities were not kept.

Receptor libraries were prepared by the immunoSEQ multiplex PCR assay. For the multiplex PCR, a mixture combining 60 forward primers for TCR Vbeta segments and 13 reverse primers for TCR Jbeta segments was used. The CDR3 region of rearranged TCR beta genes was amplified from genomic DNA by a multiplex PCR assay. The Illumina HiSeq System was used to sequence the amplified TCR beta libraries as 87-base-pair reads. For the original study's pipeline: In a later analysis, 77 million or so unique TCR beta chains were counted across the roughly 610 repertoires, and roughly 11 million of these chains were shared by at least two donors. A nearest-neighbor algorithm error-corrected the raw reads and collapsed the reads into unique sequences, merging closely related sequences to remove PCR and sequencing errors. Alignment of CDR3 sequences to IMGT reference sequences was used to assign V, D and J gene segments. For a sequence to be retained, a match of at least six nucleotides was required to both a V gene segment and a J gene segment. A rearrangement was called productive if the CDR3 had no stop codons and remained in frame with V and J, and every other rearrangement was called non-productive. CDR3 was defined according to IMGT convention as the region running from the second conserved V-encoded cysteine to the conserved J-encoded phenylalanine. The earlier analysis of approximately 590 of the donors excluded any sequence lacking an unambiguous match to a single V gene segment. In an earlier analysis of 587 of the donors, a V segment was called functional when productive rearrangements were above 56.7%, and segregating when the standard deviation between donors exceeded 5%. A statistical classification framework was built for diagnosing cytomegalovirus status from the catalog of TCR beta chain sequences. In a later analysis, TCR nucleotide sequences were compared against IMGT/GENE-DB human TR gene sequences so that V and J genes could be assigned. Using the TCRdist pipeline, a later analysis assigned CDR3 sequences along with most-parsimonious VDJ recombination scenarios. A later analysis defined each TCR beta chain by its CDR3 amino acid sequence plus V-gene family, and excluded reads lacking a unique V-gene family. In a later analysis, 450 to 600 highly shared, low-generation-probability nucleotide sequences were removed to address suspected cross-contamination and a sequencing artifact. In a later analysis, a clonal expansion index was calculated for each public chain from normalized within-repertoire ranks of inferred template counts. In a later analysis, generation probabilities were computed using a VDJ recombination model fitted to out-of-frame rearrangements, and the results were checked against IGoR. Hypergeometric tests were used in a later analysis to score TCR-TCR, TCR-HLA and TCR-CMV co-occurrence, with a repertoire-size bias correction applied to the TCR pairs. To estimate false discovery rates, a later analysis permuted the HLA or CMV assignments 20 times. In a later analysis, co-occurring TCRs were grouped using DBSCAN, with TCRdist sequence similarity added in when clustering inside HLA-allele-positive subsets. Repertoires with fewer than 30,000 or more than 120,000 public chains, plus five repertoires with anomalous nucleotide sharing, were excluded from co-occurrence clustering. This immuneACCESS table, as held by TCRdb, lists in-frame sequences with V and J called but not all clones. Of the missing ones, under half trace to an unresolved V gene in checked studies; the others have no known cause. D and trimming come from the DNA, and the V and J calls and clone size come from that table. The sample table lists over 65,000 clones, approximately 77% of them with a count of one. Around 7.3% of the sample belongs to the ten largest clones.

The clonotype was recovered from a woman in her 30s in good health and CMV-seropositive. Recombination linked TRBV25-1 to TRBJ1-3; TRBD1 is a weak D gene call, 6 bases matching. The sample taken for sequencing was PBMCs. The CDR3 has the sequence CASSAQGISGNTIYF. The sequence in DNA is TGTGCCAGCAGTGCTCAGGGGATCTCTGGAAACACCATATATTTT.